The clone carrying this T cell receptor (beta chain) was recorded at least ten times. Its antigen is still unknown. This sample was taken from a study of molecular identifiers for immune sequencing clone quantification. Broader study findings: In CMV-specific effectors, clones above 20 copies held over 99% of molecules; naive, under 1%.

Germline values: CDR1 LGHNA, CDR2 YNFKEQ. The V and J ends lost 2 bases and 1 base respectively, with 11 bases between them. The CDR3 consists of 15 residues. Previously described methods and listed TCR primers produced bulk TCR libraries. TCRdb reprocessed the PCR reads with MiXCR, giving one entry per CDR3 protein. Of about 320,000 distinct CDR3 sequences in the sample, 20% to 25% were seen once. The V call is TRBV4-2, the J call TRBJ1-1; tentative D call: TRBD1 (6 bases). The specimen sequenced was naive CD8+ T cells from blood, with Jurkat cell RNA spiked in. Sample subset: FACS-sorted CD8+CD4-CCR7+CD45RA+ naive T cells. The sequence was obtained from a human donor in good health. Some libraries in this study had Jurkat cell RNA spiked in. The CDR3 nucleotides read TGTGCCAGCAGCCAAACAGGGACATCGAACACTGAAGCTTTCTTT. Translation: CASSQTGTSNTEAFF.